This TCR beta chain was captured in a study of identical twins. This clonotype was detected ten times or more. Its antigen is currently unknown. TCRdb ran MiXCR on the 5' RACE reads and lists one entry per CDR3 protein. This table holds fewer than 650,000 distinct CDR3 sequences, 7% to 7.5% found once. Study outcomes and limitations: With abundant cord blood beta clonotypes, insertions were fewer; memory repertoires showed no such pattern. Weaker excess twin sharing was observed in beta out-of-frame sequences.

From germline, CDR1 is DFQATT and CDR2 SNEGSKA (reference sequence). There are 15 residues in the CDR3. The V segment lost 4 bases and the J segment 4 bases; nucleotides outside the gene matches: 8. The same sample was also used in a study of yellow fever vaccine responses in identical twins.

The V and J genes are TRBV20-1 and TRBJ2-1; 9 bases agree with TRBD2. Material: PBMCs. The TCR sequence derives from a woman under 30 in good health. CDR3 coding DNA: TGCAGTGCTACCATAGCGGGAGAGCAGTACAATGAGCAGTTCTTC. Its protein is CSATIAGEQYNEQFF.